This T cell receptor beta chain appears in the sequencing data of a study of persistence of HIV-infected CD4 T cells. Findings and limits, study-wide: Degenerate expanded CDR3beta sequences were enriched among CMV- and Gag-responding cells.

The germline V gene has CDR1 MNHNS and CDR2 SASEGT. The CDR3 length is 16 residues. Trimming took 4 bases from V and 4 from J, leaving 16 bases between them. Comment on this clone: Its antigen remains unidentified.

Cells were stimulated with CMV-infected fibroblast lysates at 10 ug/mL. CD4+ T cells upregulating both CD40 ligand and CD69 were sorted as responding cells. For around 17 hours, CD8-depleted PBMCs received anti-CD28/CD49d costimulation, a CD40-blocking antibody and enfuvirtide. The immunoSEQ assay was version 4, run in survey mode. Genomic DNA was diluted to around 10 ng/uL, up to 1 ug per sample. Sequenced by immunoSEQ multiplex PCR; TCRdb stores in-frame clones only, minus some. The sample gives almost 20,000 clones, 78% of which show up once; roughly 7% is in the top ten. Sequenced material: CD4+ T cells sorted from PBMCs after roughly 18-hour stimulation, taken from a patient who received antiretroviral therapy. This sequence joins TRBV6-1 and TRBJ2-2; D gene unclear. This clonotype originated in an adult man with HIV who was CMV-seropositive. In nucleotides, the CDR3 is TGTGCCAGCAGTGGACAAGGGCGTCGAGGCACCGGGGAGCTGTTTTTT. It yields the protein CASSGQGRRGTGELFF.